These 25 T cell receptor beta chains were sequenced from one sample in a study of blood T cell repertoires in COVID-19. The method was immunoSEQ multiplex PCR; TCRdb's version includes in-frame clones alone and lacks a portion of them. Of over 50,000 clones in the sample, 65% to 85% were seen once. Sequenced material: peripheral blood. All receptors derive from a woman between 45 and 65 years old with active or convalescent COVID-19.

The chain combines TRBV15 with TRBJ1-5, with a possible D match to TRBD1 (5 bases). V was shortened by 1 base and J by 2 bases, with 12 bases between the two germline ends. The CDR3 covers 16 residues. Germline CDR1 reads LNHNV; CDR2 reads YYDKDF (reference sequence). The CDR3 region has the DNA TGTGCCACCAGCAGAGTCATAGGGGTGGGCAATCAGCCCCAGCATTTT. This translates into CATSRVIGVGNQPQHF.

V and J are TRBV30 and TRBJ1-2; D gene uncertain. This CDR3 contains 14 residues. V was cut by 0 bases and J by 2 bases, with 10 bases left in between. The germline CDR1 and CDR2 sequences are GTSNPN and SVGIG (reference sequence). The CDR3 DNA reads as TGTGCCTGGAGTGTAGCGCGGCTAAACTATGGCTACACCTTC. Protein product: CAWSVARLNYGYTF.

The V gene is TRBV9, the J gene TRBJ2-3; D perhaps matches TRBD2 (5 bases). Trimming shortened V by 6 bases and J by 0 bases, and 11 bases separated the two germline ends. CDR1 is SGDLS and CDR2 is YYNGEE in the germline V gene. This CDR3 contains 14 residues. The CDR3 loop reads CASNRESSTDTQYF. In DNA form, the CDR3 reads TGTGCCAGCAATAGGGAGTCCAGCACAGATACGCAGTATTTT.

This clone has a handful of counts. V gene TRBV29-1 combines with J gene TRBJ2-3; D ambiguous. V lost 6 bases, J lost 7 bases, and 8 bases lay in between. The CDR3 is 10 amino acids. From germline, CDR1 is SQVTM and CDR2 ANQGSEA. CDR3 protein: CSVRLYTQYF. CDR3 bases: TGCAGCGTGCGTCTCTATACGCAGTATTTT.

The chain carries TRBV5-1 and TRBJ1-3; D remains ambiguous. CDR1 and CDR2 from the germline V gene are SGHRS and YFSETQ. This CDR3 has 15 residues. Trimming took 4 bases from V and 0 from J, leaving 11 bases between them. CDR3 loop: CASSPGLSSGNTIYF. DNA of the CDR3: TGCGCCAGCAGCCCCGGACTAAGCTCTGGAAACACCATATATTTT. The whole variable domain, remainder taken from reference TRBV5-1 and TRBJ1-3, is KAGVTQTPRYLIKTRGQQVTLSCSPISGHRSVSWYQQTPGQGLQFLFEYFSETQRNKGNFPGRFSGRQFSNSRSEMNVSTLELGDSALYLCASSPGLSSGNTIYFGEGSWLTVV.

CDR3 nucleotides: TGTGCCACTAAGGGGGCTTCAGAGACCCAGTACTTC. Amino acids: CATKGASETQYF. The chain is built from TRBV19 and TRBJ2-5, with 7 bases aligning to TRBD1. The CDR3 is 12 amino acids. The junction had 6 bases not matched to a gene; V was cut back by 10 bases and J by 4 bases. Germline loops: CDR1 LNHDA, CDR2 SQIVND (reference sequence).

DNA for the CDR3: TGCGCCAGCAGCCGCCTAAGTCCGGGACTTGGGCTGCGCAATGAGCAGTTCTTC. It yields the protein CASSRLSPGLGLRNEQFF. This chain links TRBV4-1 with TRBJ2-1; D possibly corresponds to TRBD2 (6 bases). CDR1 is MGHRA, CDR2 YSYEKL, per germline. The CDR3 totals 18 residues. The V gene lost 4 bases and the J gene lost 6 bases, with 25 bases spanning the gap.

This sequence joins TRBV18 and TRBJ1-1; no clear D. Germline V lookup: CDR1 KGHSH, CDR2 LQKENI. The ends were cut back, 3 bases at V and 0 bases at J, with 5 bases in the middle. There are 13 residues in the CDR3. CDR3: CASSPQVNTEAFF. Written as DNA, the CDR3 is TGTGCCAGCTCACCTCAGGTGAACACTGAAGCTTTCTTT.

As to this clone: The same CDR3 also results from other DNA sequences found in this sample. V usage is TRBV18 and J usage is TRBJ2-4; 7 bases agree with TRBD1. Losses at the gene ends were 3 bases for V and 7 bases for J; bases not matched to a gene: 6. CDR1 KGHSH and CDR2 LQKENI come from the germline V gene. This CDR3 contains 14 residues. The CDR3 nucleotides are TGTGCCAGCTCACCGGGGACAGATACGAACATTCAGTACTTC. It is translated as CASSPGTDTNIQYF.

This rearrangement joins TRBV19 to TRBJ2-2; D is perhaps TRBD2 (6 bases). Trimming pared 3 bases from V and 4 bases from J, leaving 15 bases between. Germline CDR1 is LNHDA and CDR2 is SQIVND (reference sequence). This CDR3 contains 16 residues. DNA for the CDR3: TGTGCCAGTAGTATTAGCGGCCGGGCGGGCACCGGGGAGCTGTTTTTT. It codes for CASSISGRAGTGELFF.

This chain uses TRBV5-1 with TRBJ2-7; TRBD2 agrees at 13 bases. The ends lost 2 bases at V and 5 bases at J; junction bases unmatched: 7. Germline V gene lookup returns CDR1 SGHRS and CDR2 YFSETQ. The CDR3 spans 16 residues. In nucleotides, the CDR3 is TGCGCCAGCAGCTTAACTAGCGGGAGGGCCTTCCACGAGCAGTACTTC. This translates into CASSLTSGRAFHEQYF.

This clone appeared once. The V and J genes are TRBV7-2 and TRBJ2-7; 11 bases line up with TRBD2. The V and J ends lost 1 base and 7 bases, in that order; junction bases with no gene match: 6. The CDR3 loop spans 15 amino acids. Germline CDR1 SGHTA, CDR2 FQGNSA. The CDR3 reads CASSLGLAGFFEQYF. DNA of the CDR3: TGTGCCAGCAGCTTAGGACTAGCGGGGTTCTTTGAGCAGTACTTC.

The CDR3 region has the DNA TGTGCCAGCAGCCCCGGCTCGGCGGGAGGGGCGGATAATGAGCAGTTCTTC. It encodes CASSPGSAGGADNEQFF. The rearrangement uses TRBV2 and TRBJ2-1; 9 bases align to TRBD2. V trimming: 6 bases; J trimming: 7 bases; junction bases outside the gene matches: 16. Germline V CDR1 and CDR2: SNHLY, FYNNEI. CDR3 length equals 17 residues. Together with reference TRBV2 and TRBJ2-1, the CDR3 gives the full variable domain: EPEVTQTPSHQVTQMGQEVILRCVPISNHLYFYWYRQILGQKVEFLVSFYNNEISEKSEIFDDQFSVERPDGSNFTLKIRSTKLEDSAMYFCASSPGSAGGADNEQFFGPGTRLTVL.

V usage is TRBV5-1 and J usage is TRBJ1-1, with 9 positions matching TRBD1. Losses at the gene ends were 4 bases for V and 3 bases for J; bases not matched to a gene: 4. The germline V gene encodes CDR1 SGHRS and CDR2 YFSETQ. The CDR3 runs to 14 residues. CDR3 nucleotide sequence: TGCGCCAGCAGCCCTCGGACAGGGGACACTGAAGCTTTCTTT. Translating it yields CASSPRTGDTEAFF.

The chain links TRBV5-5 to TRBJ1-5; D is unresolved. V lost 0 bases and J lost 4, with 11 bases in between. Germline lookup yields CDR1 SGHKS and CDR2 YYEKEE (reference sequence). CDR3 length: 15 residues. CDR3 in amino acids: CASSLVAQPNQPQHF. In nucleotides, the CDR3 is TGTGCCAGCAGCTTGGTTGCACAACCAAATCAGCCCCAGCATTTT.

The chain carries TRBV4-2 and TRBJ2-7, with D uncertain. This CDR3 comprises 14 residues. CDR1 is LGHNA and CDR2 is YNFKEQ in the germline V gene. The V end was cut by 0 bases, the J end by 3 bases, with 9 bases between. CDR3 nucleotide sequence: TGTGCCAGCAGCCAAGAGTTGCGCGGCTACGAGCAGTACTTC. This gives the protein CASSQELRGYEQYF.

The J gene is TRBJ2-7, the V gene TRBV7-9, with 12 bases aligning to TRBD2. The V and J ends lost 5 bases and 2 bases, in that order; junction bases with no gene match: 1. CDR1 is SEHNR, CDR2 FQNEAQ, per germline (reference sequence). This CDR3 has 14 amino acids. The CDR3 region is CASSPSGRAYEQYF. The CDR3 region has the DNA TGTGCCAGCAGCCCTAGCGGGAGGGCCTACGAGCAGTACTTC.

The rearrangement uses TRBV10-3 and TRBJ2-3; 7 bases are shared with TRBD2. Germline trimming cut 4 bases from V and 2 bases from J; bases unmatched to any gene: 9. The CDR3 is 16 residues long. The V gene's germline CDR1 is ENHRY and CDR2 SYGVKD. The CDR3 DNA follows: TGTGCCATCAGTGGGGGCGGGAGTAGGGTCACAGATACGCAGTATTTT. Translating gives CAISGGGSRVTDTQYF.

The V and J genes are TRBV7-2 and TRBJ2-3; D is uncertain. V was shortened by 5 bases and J by 1 base, with 7 bases between the two germline ends. Germline V gene sequence: CDR1 SGHTA, CDR2 FQGNSA. This CDR3 has 13 amino acids. CDR3 protein: CASSTQGTDTQYF. For the CDR3, the DNA is TGTGCCAGCAGCACCCAGGGCACAGATACGCAGTATTTT.

This clone was recorded only once. The genes are TRBV6-5 and TRBJ2-5; TRBD1 matches 7 bases. Germline assignment: CDR1 MNHEY and CDR2 SVGAGI. The V gene end was trimmed by 4 bases and the J gene end by 4 bases; junction bases not matched to a gene: 6. The CDR3 is made up of 14 amino acids. The CDR3 reads CASSSTGFAETQYF. The CDR3 DNA follows: TGTGCCAGCAGTTCGACAGGGTTTGCAGAGACCCAGTACTTC.

This sequence joins TRBV7-9 and TRBJ2-7; TRBD1 aligns across 7 bases. CDR1 and CDR2 from the germline V gene are SEHNR and FQNEAQ (reference sequence). The CDR3 contains 15 residues. Trimming removed 3 bases from V and 7 bases from J; junction bases left unmatched: 12. The CDR3 DNA follows: TGTGCCAGCAGCTTTAGTACAGGGGTTGGGCGAGAGCAGTACTTC. This sequence encodes CASSFSTGVGREQYF.

This rearrangement joins TRBV27 to TRBJ2-7, with D perhaps matching TRBD1 (5 bases). The CDR3 runs to 13 residues. Germline CDR1 is MNHEY and CDR2 is SMNVEV (reference sequence). The ends were cut back, 4 bases at V and 6 bases at J, with 13 bases in the middle. CDR3 coding DNA: TGTGCCAGCAGTTCCCCACACAGGATCGAGCAGTACTTC. Its protein is CASSSPHRIEQYF.

This rearrangement joins TRBV4-3 to TRBJ1-2; unclear D gene. The CDR3 has 14 amino acids. The V and J ends lost 0 bases and 6 bases respectively, with 11 bases between them. CDR1 LGHNA and CDR2 YSLEER come from the germline V gene. CDR3 sequence: CASSQDNGDDGYTF. The CDR3 bases are TGCGCCAGCAGCCAAGATAACGGGGATGATGGCTACACCTTC.

This clone appeared a few times. The chain recombines TRBV30 with TRBJ1-5; the match to TRBD1 covers 9 bases. V shed 3 bases, J shed 7 bases, and the junction held 7 bases outside the gene matches. The CDR3 has 14 amino acids. CDR1 is GTSNPN, CDR2 SVGIG, per germline (reference sequence). The CDR3 region is CAWSGGQGGQPQHF. The CDR3, as DNA: TGTGCCTGGAGCGGGGGACAGGGCGGCCAGCCCCAGCATTTT. Variable domain in full (rest from reference TRBV30 and TRBJ1-5): SQTIHQWPATLVQPVGSPLSLECTVEGTSNPNLYWYRQAAGRGLQLLFYSVGIGQISSEVPQNLSASRPQDRQFILSSKKLLLSDSGFYLCAWSGGQGGQPQHFGDGTRLSIL.

The chain links TRBV6-6 to TRBJ2-1; 10 nucleotides line up with TRBD2. The CDR3 sequence is 12 residues long. Germline V gene data show CDR1 as MNHNY and CDR2 as SVGAGI (reference sequence). V shed 5 bases, J shed 10 bases, and the junction held 2 bases outside the gene matches. The CDR3 sequence: CASSVSGREQFF. CDR3 in DNA: TGTGCCAGCAGTGTTAGCGGGAGGGAGCAGTTCTTC.